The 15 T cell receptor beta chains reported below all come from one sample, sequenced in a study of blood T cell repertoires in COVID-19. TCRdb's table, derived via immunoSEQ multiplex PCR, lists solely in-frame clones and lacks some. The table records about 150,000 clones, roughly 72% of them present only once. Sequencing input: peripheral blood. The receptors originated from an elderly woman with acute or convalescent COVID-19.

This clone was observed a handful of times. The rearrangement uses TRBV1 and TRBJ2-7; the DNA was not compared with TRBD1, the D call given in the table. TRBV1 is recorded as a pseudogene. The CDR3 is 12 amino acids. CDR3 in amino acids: CTSSLRCYEQYF. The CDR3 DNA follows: TGCACCAGCAGCCTCAGATGCTACGAGCAGTACTTC.

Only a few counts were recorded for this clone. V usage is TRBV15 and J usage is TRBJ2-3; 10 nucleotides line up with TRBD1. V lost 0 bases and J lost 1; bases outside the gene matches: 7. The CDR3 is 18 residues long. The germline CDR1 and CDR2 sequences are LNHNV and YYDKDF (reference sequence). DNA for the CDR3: TGTGCCACCAGCAGAGAATTGGGACAGGGGACGGGCACAGATACGCAGTATTTT. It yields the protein CATSRELGQGTGTDTQYF.

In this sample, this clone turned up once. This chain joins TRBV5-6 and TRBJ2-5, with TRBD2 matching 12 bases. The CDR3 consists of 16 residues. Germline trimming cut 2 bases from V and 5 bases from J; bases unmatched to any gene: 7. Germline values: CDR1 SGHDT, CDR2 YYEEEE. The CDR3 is CASSFRLAGEPETQYF. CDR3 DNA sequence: TGTGCCAGCAGCTTTCGACTAGCGGGGGAGCCGGAGACCCAGTACTTC. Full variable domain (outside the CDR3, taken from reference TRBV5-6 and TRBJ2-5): DAGVTQSPTHLIKTRGQQVTLRCSPKSGHDTVSWYQQALGQGPQFIFQYYEEEERQRGNFPDRFSGHQFPNYSSELNVNALLLGDSALYLCASSFRLAGEPETQYFGPGTRLLVL.

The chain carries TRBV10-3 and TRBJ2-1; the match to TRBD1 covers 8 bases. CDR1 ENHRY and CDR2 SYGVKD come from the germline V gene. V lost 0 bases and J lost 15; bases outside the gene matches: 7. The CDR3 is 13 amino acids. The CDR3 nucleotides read TGTGCCATCAGTGAGTCGGTTGGGACAGGTTGGTTCTTC. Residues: CAISESVGTGWFF.

The CDR3 nucleotides are TGCGCCAGCAGCCGGGACACTAACTATGGCTACACCTTC. It specifies CASSRDTNYGYTF. The genes are TRBV5-1 and TRBJ1-2, with D perhaps matching TRBD1 (6 bases). CDR1 is SGHRS and CDR2 is YFSETQ in the germline V gene. This CDR3 spans 13 amino acids. V lost 4 bases and J lost 0, with 7 bases in between.

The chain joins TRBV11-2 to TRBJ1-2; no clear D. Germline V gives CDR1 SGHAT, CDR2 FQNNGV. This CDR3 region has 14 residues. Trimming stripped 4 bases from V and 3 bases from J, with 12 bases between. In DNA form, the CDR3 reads TGTGCCAGCAGCTCTTTCTACCGGGACTATGGCTACACCTTC. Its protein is CASSSFYRDYGYTF.

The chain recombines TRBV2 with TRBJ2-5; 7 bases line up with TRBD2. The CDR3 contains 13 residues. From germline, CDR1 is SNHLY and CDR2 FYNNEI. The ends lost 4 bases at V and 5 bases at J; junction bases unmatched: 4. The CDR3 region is CASSGLARETQYF. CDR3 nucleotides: TGTGCCAGCAGTGGACTAGCTAGGGAGACCCAGTACTTC.

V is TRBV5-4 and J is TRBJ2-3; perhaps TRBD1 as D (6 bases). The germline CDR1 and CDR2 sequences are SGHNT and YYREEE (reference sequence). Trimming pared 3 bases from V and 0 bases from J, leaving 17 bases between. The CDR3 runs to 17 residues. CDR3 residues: CASSSTRGLLSTDTQYF. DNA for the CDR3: TGTGCCAGCAGCTCTACCAGGGGCCTACTGAGCACAGATACGCAGTATTTT.

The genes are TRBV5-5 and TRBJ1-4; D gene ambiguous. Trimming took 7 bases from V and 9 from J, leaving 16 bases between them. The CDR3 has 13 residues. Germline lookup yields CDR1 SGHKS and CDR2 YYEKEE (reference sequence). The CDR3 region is CASRFREAQKLFF. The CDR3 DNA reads TGTGCCAGCCGGTTCCGGGAGGCCCAAAAACTGTTTTTT.

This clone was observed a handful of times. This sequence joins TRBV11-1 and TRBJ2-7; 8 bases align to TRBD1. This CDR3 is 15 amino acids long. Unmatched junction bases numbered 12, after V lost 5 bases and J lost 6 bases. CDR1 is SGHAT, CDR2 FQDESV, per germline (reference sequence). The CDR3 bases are TGTGCCAGCAGCCCTACGCCGACAGGGGAAGGCGAGCAGTACTTC. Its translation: CASSPTPTGEGEQYF.

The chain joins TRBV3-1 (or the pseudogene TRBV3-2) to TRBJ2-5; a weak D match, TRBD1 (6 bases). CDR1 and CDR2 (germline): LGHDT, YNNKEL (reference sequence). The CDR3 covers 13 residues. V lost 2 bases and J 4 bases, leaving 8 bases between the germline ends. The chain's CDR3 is CASSQSGAETQYF. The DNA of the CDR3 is TGTGCCAGCAGCCAATCAGGGGCAGAGACCCAGTACTTC.

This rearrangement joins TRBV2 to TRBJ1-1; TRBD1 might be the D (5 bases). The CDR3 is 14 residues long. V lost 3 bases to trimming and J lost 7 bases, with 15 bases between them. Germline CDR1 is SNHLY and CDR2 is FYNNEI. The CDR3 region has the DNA TGTGCCAGCAGTGAGGTCTTGGACACAGTTGAAGCTTTCTTT. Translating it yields CASSEVLDTVEAFF.

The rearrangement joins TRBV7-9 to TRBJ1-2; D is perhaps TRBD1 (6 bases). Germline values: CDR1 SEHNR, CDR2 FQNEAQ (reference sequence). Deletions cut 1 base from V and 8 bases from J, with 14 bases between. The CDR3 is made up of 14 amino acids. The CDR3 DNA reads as TGTGCCAGCAGCTTAGATCAGGGGACCTGGGGCTACACCTTC. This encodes CASSLDQGTWGYTF.

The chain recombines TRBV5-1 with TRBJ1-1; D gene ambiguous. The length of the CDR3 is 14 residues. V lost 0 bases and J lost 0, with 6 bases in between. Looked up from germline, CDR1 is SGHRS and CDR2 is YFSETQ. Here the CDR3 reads CASSLESVNTEAFF. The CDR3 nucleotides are TGCGCCAGCAGCTTGGAATCGGTGAACACTGAAGCTTTCTTT.

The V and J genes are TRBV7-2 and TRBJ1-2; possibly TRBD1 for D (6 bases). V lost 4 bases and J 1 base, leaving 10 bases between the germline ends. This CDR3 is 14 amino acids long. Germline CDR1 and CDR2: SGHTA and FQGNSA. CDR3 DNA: TGTGCCAGCAGCTCTACAGGGATTAACTATGGCTACACCTTC. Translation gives CASSSTGINYGYTF.